Presented here are 24 T cell receptor beta chains from one specimen sequenced in a study of patients and donors after allogeneic stem cell transplantation. TCRdb reanalysed the RT-PCR reads using MiXCR and keeps one entry per CDR3 protein. The sample carries about a million distinct CDR3 sequences, more than 15% recorded once. The source material was blood, either unsorted or a sorted T cell fraction (not recorded which). These receptors all stem from a human donor who was either an allogeneic HSCT recipient or a stem cell or donor lymphocyte infusion donor (not recorded which). It is not recorded whose cells these are; they may come from a transplant donor.

The chain is built from TRBV2 and TRBJ1-1; 10 nucleotides match TRBD1. V was pared by 6 bases and J by 1 base, with 5 bases of the junction left unmatched. There are 15 residues in the CDR3. Germline V gives CDR1 SNHLY, CDR2 FYNNEI. The DNA for the CDR3 is TGTGCCAGCAGGCACGACAGGGGGCGGAACACTGAAGCTTTCTTT. It specifies CASRHDRGRNTEAFF. The full variable domain, rest sourced from reference TRBV2 and TRBJ1-1, is EPEVTQTPSHQVTQMGQEVILRCVPISNHLYFYWYRQILGQKVEFLVSFYNNEISEKSEIFDDQFSVERPDGSNFTLKIRSTKLEDSAMYFCASRHDRGRNTEAFFGQGTRLTVV.

The V gene is TRBV7-2, the J gene TRBJ1-3, with D unresolved. The CDR3 contains 16 residues. V lost 2 bases to trimming and J lost 6 bases, with 17 bases between them. Germline values: CDR1 SGHTA, CDR2 FQGNSA. The CDR3 reads CASSLSLGDAANTIYF. In DNA, the CDR3 is TGTGCCAGCAGCTTATCTTTGGGAGACGCGGCAAACACCATATATTTT.

The chain uses TRBV27 and TRBJ1-2; 8 bases align to TRBD1. Per the germline V gene, CDR1 is MNHEY and CDR2 is SMNVEV (reference sequence). Trimming removed 6 bases from V and 8 bases from J; junction bases left unmatched: 11. The CDR3 spans 14 residues. Here the CDR3 DNA reads TGTGCCAGCAGCTTGACCGGGACAGGAGTAGGCTACACCTTC. Amino acid sequence: CASSLTGTGVGYTF.

V usage is TRBV12-3 or TRBV12-4 and J usage is TRBJ2-7; 8 nucleotides match TRBD2. V dropped 7 bases and J dropped 6; count of bases not matched to a gene: 14. This CDR3 contains 15 residues. CDR3 coding DNA: TGTGCCAGCACCTTATCGGCGGGAGGAATTGGCGAGCAGTACTTC. Amino acids: CASTLSAGGIGEQYF.

The chain joins TRBV3-1 to TRBJ1-1; D gene ambiguous. CDR3 length: 14 residues. Trimming took 1 base from V and 5 from J, leaving 11 bases between them. The germline gives CDR1 LGHDT, CDR2 YNNKEL (reference sequence). Written as DNA, the CDR3 is TGTGCCAGCAGCCAAGGAAGAAGGGCGACTGAAGCTTTCTTT. It yields the protein CASSQGRRATEAFF.

In its sample, this clonotype was seen many times. V usage is TRBV18 and J usage is TRBJ1-4; 7 bases are shared with TRBD1. Germline CDR1 KGHSH, CDR2 LQKENI. The J segment lost 5 bases and the V segment lost 5 bases, leaving 2 bases of the junction unmatched. The CDR3 contains 13 residues. CDR3 loop: CASSRDSNEKLFF. DNA for the CDR3: TGTGCCAGCTCAAGGGACAGCAATGAAAAACTGTTTTTT.

This clonotype was counted only a few times. The chain is built from TRBV14 and TRBJ1-2; no clear D. The CDR3 contains 13 residues. CDR1 is SGHDN, CDR2 FVKESK, per germline. V lost 0 bases and J lost 4, with 6 bases in between. For the CDR3, the DNA is TGTGCCAGCAGCCAAGAGGCAGGCTATGGCTACACCTTC. This codes for CASSQEAGYGYTF.

This clonotype has at least ten counts. This chain joins TRBV29-1 and TRBJ1-2; 8 nucleotides line up with TRBD1. CDR1 is SQVTM, CDR2 ANQGSEA, per germline. CDR3 length: 14 amino acids. J lost 8 bases, V lost 1 base, and 9 bases had no gene match. CDR3 DNA sequence: TGCAGCGTTGAAGGGGACAGGAGTTTGCAGGGCTACACCTTC. This gives the protein CSVEGDRSLQGYTF.

The V call is TRBV19, the J call TRBJ2-1, with D perhaps being TRBD1 or TRBD2 (5 bases each). Germline V gene data show CDR1 as LNHDA and CDR2 as SQIVND (reference sequence). The V and J ends lost 6 bases and 2 bases respectively, with 11 bases between them. CDR3 length equals 14 residues. CDR3 amino acids: CASSRDGTYNEQFF. The CDR3 DNA is TGTGCCAGTAGCAGGGACGGAACCTACAATGAGCAGTTCTTC.

There are a few counts of this clonotype. The chain joins TRBV24-1 to TRBJ1-1; 9 bases are shared with TRBD1. The CDR3 totals 14 residues. Germline V gene lookup returns CDR1 KGHDR and CDR2 SFDVKD. With 9 bases clipped from V and 6 bases from J, the junction kept 10 bases outside the gene matches. The CDR3 loop reads CATSTGQGSSEAFF. DNA of the CDR3: TGTGCCACCTCCACGGGACAGGGTTCGTCTGAAGCTTTCTTT.

This clonotype was observed a handful of times. The gene calls are TRBV29-1 and TRBJ2-5, with 7 bases lining up with TRBD1. After removal of 6 bases from V and 1 base from J, the junction contained 11 bases not matched to a gene. The CDR3 extends over 15 amino acids. Germline V gene data show CDR1 as SQVTM and CDR2 as ANQGSEA. The CDR3 DNA sequence: TGCAGCGTCTATGGGACAGACGATGCCCAAGAGACCCAGTACTTC. Translation: CSVYGTDDAQETQYF. Together with reference TRBV29-1 and TRBJ2-5, the CDR3 gives the full variable domain: SAVISQKPSRDICQRGTSLTIQCQVDSQVTMMFWYRQQPGQSLTLIATANQGSEATYESGFVIDKFPISRPNLTFSTLTVSNMSPEDSSIYLCSVYGTDDAQETQYFGPGTRLLVL.

The genes are TRBV6-5 and TRBJ1-1, with 7 bases that match TRBD1. V shed 0 bases, J shed 6 bases, and the junction held 1 base outside the gene matches. Germline V lookup: CDR1 MNHEY, CDR2 SVGAGI. This CDR3 comprises 13 residues. This CDR3 is CASSYSTGPEAFF. The DNA for the CDR3 is TGTGCCAGCAGTTACTCGACAGGGCCTGAAGCTTTCTTT.

The chain has TRBV7-9 and TRBJ2-1; D could derive from TRBD1 or TRBD2 (5 bases each). V lost 5 bases, J lost 9 bases, and 11 bases lay in between. Looked up from germline, CDR1 is SEHNR and CDR2 is FQNEAQ (reference sequence). The CDR3 sequence is 12 residues long. CDR3 sequence reads: CASSVGTAEQFF. The CDR3 DNA reads TGTGCCAGCAGCGTCGGGACGGCTGAGCAGTTCTTC.

The V gene is TRBV7-6, the J gene TRBJ1-5; D remains ambiguous. The CDR3 contains 13 residues. The germline CDR1 and CDR2 sequences are SGHVS and FNYEAQ. Between the trimmed V and J ends, which lost 3 bases and 5 bases, there was a span of 8 bases. The CDR3 DNA is TGTGCCAGCAGCTTGGGCAGTGATCAGCCCCAGCATTTT. This encodes CASSLGSDQPQHF.

This clonotype was seen a handful of times. The V call is TRBV12-3 or TRBV12-4, the J call TRBJ1-1; D is unclear. This CDR3 is built from 15 residues. V was clipped by 5 bases and J by 1 base, with 14 bases between them. CDR3 DNA: TGTGCCAGCAGTCCCCGAGAGGGCAGGAACACTGAAGCTTTCTTT. It is translated as CASSPREGRNTEAFF.

This CDR3 reads CASSLRGGVGANVLTF. In DNA form, the CDR3 reads TGTGCCAGCAGCTTGAGGGGAGGGGTCGGGGCCAACGTCCTGACTTTC. V gene TRBV11-2 combines with J gene TRBJ2-6; TRBD2 matches 7 bases. Germline CDR1 reads SGHAT; CDR2 reads FQNNGV. The J segment lost 4 bases and the V segment lost 3 bases, leaving 6 bases of the junction unmatched. The CDR3 is 16 residues long.

The chain has TRBV24-1 and TRBJ2-3; D ambiguous. There are 13 residues in the CDR3. Germline CDR1 reads KGHDR; CDR2 reads SFDVKD. Trimming removed 1 base from V and 5 bases from J, with 6 bases in between. CDR3 DNA: TGTGCCACCAGTGATTTTGGGGAAGATACGCAGTATTTT. Residues: CATSDFGEDTQYF.

This clonotype was counted between two and nine times. V gene TRBV5-1 combines with J gene TRBJ2-7, with a weak D call TRBD2 (6 bases). Germline-derived CDR1 and CDR2 are SGHRS and YFSETQ. The CDR3 is 15 residues long. Deletions cut 1 base from V and 1 base from J, with 12 bases between. The CDR3 here is CASSLRGYGSYEQYF. The DNA of the CDR3 is TGCGCCAGCAGCTTGCGGGGGTATGGGTCCTACGAGCAGTACTTC.

The DNA for the CDR3 is TGCGCCAGCAGCCAACGGACTAGCGGGGTCCTCTCTGGGGCCAACGTCCTGACTTTC. It yields the protein CASSQRTSGVLSGANVLTF. This rearrangement joins TRBV4-3 to TRBJ2-6; 12 bases fit TRBD2. Trimming removed 2 bases from V and 0 bases from J; junction bases left unmatched: 5. The CDR3 covers 19 residues. Germline V CDR1 and CDR2: LGHNA, YSLEER.

This clonotype has more than one count but fewer than ten. The gene calls are TRBV12-3 or TRBV12-4 and TRBJ1-5, with D possibly being TRBD1 (5 bases). V lost 3 bases and J lost 0, with 12 bases in between. The CDR3 has 16 amino acids. The CDR3 DNA follows: TGTGCCAGCAGTTTGGGAGGGGCCAATAGCAATCAGCCCCAGCATTTT. It yields the protein CASSLGGANSNQPQHF.

This clonotype was observed a handful of times. The chain has TRBV20-1 and TRBJ2-2; D remains unclear. With 3 bases removed from V and 2 bases from J, the gap between germline ends came to 7 bases. Germline loops: CDR1 DFQATT, CDR2 SNEGSKA (reference sequence). The CDR3 contains 13 residues. CDR3 sequence reads: CSASFSNTGELFF. The CDR3, as DNA: TGCAGTGCTAGCTTCAGCAACACCGGGGAGCTGTTTTTT.

CDR3 sequence reads: CASTPTGTGVEQYF. CDR3 DNA: TGCGCCAGCACTCCGACCGGGACAGGGGTCGAGCAGTACTTC. The chain joins TRBV5-1 to TRBJ2-7; 10 bases line up with TRBD1. V lost 6 bases and J lost 6; bases outside the gene matches: 9. The CDR3 covers 14 residues. Per the germline V gene, CDR1 is SGHRS and CDR2 is YFSETQ.

V usage is TRBV24-1 and J usage is TRBJ1-5; no clear D. Trimming took 1 base from V and 3 from J, leaving 6 bases between them. The CDR3 length is 14 residues. Germline CDR1 reads KGHDR; CDR2 reads SFDVKD. CDR3 DNA: TGTGCCACCAGTGATTTAACTGTCAATCAGCCCCAGCATTTT. Amino acid sequence: CATSDLTVNQPQHF.

This chain uses TRBV6-5 with TRBJ2-7; D possibly corresponds to TRBD2 (5 bases). Germline V gene lookup returns CDR1 MNHEY and CDR2 SVGAGI. Trimming cost V 4 bases and J 7 bases, with 17 bases left between them. CDR3 size: 14 residues. CDR3 nucleotide sequence: TGTGCCAGCAGTTTGTCGGAGGCGGATGGGGAGCAGTACTTC. This codes for CASSLSEADGEQYF.